The 29 T cell receptor beta chains in this list originate from one sample, sequenced in a study of cytomegalovirus exposure and HLA in healthy donors. The PCR contained 60 Vbeta and 13 Jbeta primers. Measured with immunoSEQ multiplex PCR; TCRdb has only the in-frame clones, and not every one. The table shows about 200,000 clones, with 70% occurring only once. Material: PBMCs. The receptors shown here come from a man aged 35-49 years in good health and CMV-seropositive.

The V and J genes are TRBV6-6 and TRBJ1-4, with TRBD1 matching 8 bases. The CDR3 sequence is 16 residues long. Germline-derived CDR1 and CDR2 are MNHNY and SVGAGI (reference sequence). Trimming took 2 bases from V and 5 from J; bases not matched to a gene: 7. The CDR3 sequence: CASSYPRQGTNEKLFF. CDR3 DNA sequence: TGTGCCAGCAGTTACCCGAGACAGGGGACAAATGAAAAACTGTTTTTT.

The V gene is TRBV7-2, the J gene TRBJ2-5, with 7 nucleotides matching TRBD1. CDR1 and CDR2 (germline): SGHTA, FQGNSA. The trim removed 5 bases at V and 3 bases at J, leaving 9 bases unmatched. This CDR3 is 15 amino acids long. Here the CDR3 DNA reads TGTGCCAGCAGCCTCTCGACAGGGTGGGAAGAGACCCAGTACTTC. It translates to CASSLSTGWEETQYF.

This chain joins TRBV10-3 and TRBJ1-2, with D uncertain. The CDR3 runs to 12 residues. Germline CDR1 is ENHRY and CDR2 is SYGVKD. Trimming removed 10 bases at V and 7 bases at J, with 16 bases between. CDR3 residues: CATNIDEGGYTF. The CDR3 region has the DNA TGTGCCACCAATATCGACGAGGGTGGCTACACCTTC.

The V and J genes are TRBV5-1 and TRBJ2-2, with D possibly TRBD1 on 6 matching bases. The CDR3 length is 17 residues. With 0 bases removed from V and 2 bases from J, the gap between germline ends came to 14 bases. Germline lookup yields CDR1 SGHRS and CDR2 YFSETQ. The DNA for the CDR3 is TGCGCCAGCAGCTTGGGGTTCGGGACACTAAACACCGGGGAGCTGTTTTTT. This sequence encodes CASSLGFGTLNTGELFF.

DNA of the CDR3: TGTGCCAGCAGCCGGGACAGGCAAGAGACCCAGTACTTC. It yields the protein CASSRDRQETQYF. The chain uses TRBV11-1 and TRBJ2-5; TRBD1 agrees at 8 bases. Germline V gene lookup returns CDR1 SGHAT and CDR2 FQDESV (reference sequence). The CDR3 extends over 13 amino acids. Trimming at V came to 5 bases and at J to 2 bases, leaving 1 base not matched to a gene.

V usage is TRBV19 and J usage is TRBJ2-5, with 7 nucleotides matching TRBD1. There are 15 residues in the CDR3. Per germline, CDR1 LNHDA and CDR2 SQIVND (reference sequence). Unmatched junction bases numbered 6, after V lost 1 base and J lost 4 bases. The CDR3 here is CASSIGGQSGETQYF. CDR3 bases: TGTGCCAGTAGTATAGGGGGACAGAGCGGAGAGACCCAGTACTTC.

This chain links TRBV2 with TRBJ1-2; 8 bases line up with TRBD1. CDR3 length equals 13 residues. The germline V gene has CDR1 SNHLY and CDR2 FYNNEI. V gave up 8 bases and J gave up 9 bases; unmatched junction bases: 11. CDR3 DNA sequence: TGTGCCAGCTTCCGGACAGGGTCGTTTAGCTACACCTTC. This codes for CASFRTGSFSYTF. Combining the CDR3 with reference TRBV2 and TRBJ1-2 gives the whole variable domain EPEVTQTPSHQVTQMGQEVILRCVPISNHLYFYWYRQILGQKVEFLVSFYNNEISEKSEIFDDQFSVERPDGSNFTLKIRSTKLEDSAMYFCASFRTGSFSYTFGSGTRLTVV.

This clone has only a few counts. Here the CDR3 DNA reads TGCGCCAGCAGTGAGCTACCGGGACAGGCTCCCTTTTCCTATGGCTACACCTTC. Translating it yields CASSELPGQAPFSYGYTF. This sequence joins TRBV10-2 and TRBJ1-2, with TRBD1 matching 8 bases. V shed 2 bases and J 4 bases; nucleotides not matched to a gene: 15. The CDR3 consists of 18 residues. CDR1 is WSHSY and CDR2 is SAAADI in the germline V gene.

The J gene is TRBJ2-5, the V gene TRBV29-1; maybe TRBD2 (6 bases). Germline V gene data show CDR1 as SQVTM and CDR2 as ANQGSEA. V was shortened by 4 bases and J by 2 bases, with 11 bases between the two germline ends. The CDR3 loop spans 13 amino acids. The DNA of the CDR3 is TGCAGCGTTGGACGGGGGATGCAAGAGACCCAGTACTTC. It translates to CSVGRGMQETQYF.

V and J are TRBV27 and TRBJ1-4, with D maybe TRBD1 (6 bases). Germline V gene data show CDR1 as MNHEY and CDR2 as SMNVEV (reference sequence). The V gene lost 5 bases and the J gene lost 8 bases, with 12 bases spanning the gap. This CDR3 has 13 amino acids. In DNA form, the CDR3 reads TGTGCCAGCAGTCTACAGGGTCGAGAAAAACTGTTTTTT. Translating it yields CASSLQGREKLFF.

This clone was observed a few times. The chain couples TRBV10-3 to TRBJ1-2, with TRBD1 matching 7 bases. This CDR3 has 14 amino acids. With V trimmed by 7 bases and J by 8 bases, 13 bases remained unmatched. Germline-derived CDR1 and CDR2 are ENHRY and SYGVKD. CDR3 in DNA: TGTGCCATCATAGGGGGCCAGGGGACGGGCGGCTACACCTTC. This encodes CAIIGGQGTGGYTF.

The V and J genes are TRBV18 and TRBJ1-6; D remains unclear. The ends were cut back, 2 bases at V and 3 bases at J, with 8 bases in the middle. The CDR3 has 15 residues. From germline, CDR1 is KGHSH and CDR2 LQKENI. CDR3 sequence: CASSPSRDYNSPLHF. CDR3 sequence (DNA): TGTGCCAGCTCACCATCGAGGGACTATAATTCACCCCTCCACTTT.

About this clone itself: A junction boundary mismatches the germline segment, possibly from a read error. V usage is TRBV11-2 and J usage is TRBJ1-2; TRBD1 matches 7 bases. Per the germline V gene, CDR1 is SGHAT and CDR2 is FQNNGV. CDR3 size: 13 residues. This CDR3 reads CASSPDRAYRYTF. The CDR3 nucleotides are TGTGCCAGCAGTCCCGACAGGGCCTATCGCTACACCTTC.

The table lists this clone with a few counts. The CDR3 region is CASRLAGGNEQYF. DNA of the CDR3: TGTGCCAGCAGATTAGCGGGGGGGAACGAGCAGTACTTC. The V call is TRBV6-5, the J call TRBJ2-7; 11 positions match TRBD2. Germline CDR1 MNHEY, CDR2 SVGAGI. V lost 6 bases and J lost 5; bases outside the gene matches: 3. The CDR3 length is 13 residues.

This clone showed up just once. The rearrangement links TRBV6-1 to TRBJ2-2, with 7 positions matching TRBD1. The junction had 11 bases not matched to a gene; V was cut back by 4 bases and J by 9 bases. The CDR3 extends over 15 amino acids. In germline, CDR1 is MNHNS, CDR2 SASEGT. CDR3: CASSADRPRTRELFF. CDR3 nucleotides: TGTGCCAGCAGTGCGGACAGGCCCCGGACCCGGGAGCTGTTTTTT.

The CDR3 DNA reads TGCGCCAGCAGCCAACCGACAGTTGGGTGGTATGGCTACACCTTC. It codes for CASSQPTVGWYGYTF. The V and J genes are TRBV4-1 and TRBJ1-2; weak D call: TRBD1 (5 bases). Deletions cut 2 bases from V and 5 bases from J, with 15 bases between. The CDR3 has 15 amino acids. Germline V gives CDR1 MGHRA, CDR2 YSYEKL.

The V and J genes are TRBV5-1 and TRBJ1-4; 12 positions agree with TRBD1. Germline-derived CDR1 and CDR2 are SGHRS and YFSETQ. Unmatched junction bases numbered 9, after V lost 3 bases and J lost 3 bases. The CDR3 spans 18 residues. CDR3 residues: CASSSSGTGGYSNEKLFF. CDR3 DNA: TGCGCCAGCAGCTCGTCCGGGACAGGGGGCTACTCTAATGAAAAACTGTTTTTT.

The CDR3 sequence: CASSHLAGVAEQFF. DNA for the CDR3: TGTGCCAGCAGCCATCTAGCGGGGGTCGCTGAGCAGTTCTTC. The chain employs TRBV5-8 and TRBJ2-1; 10 bases match TRBD2. The germline CDR1 and CDR2 sequences are SGHTS and YDEGEE. This CDR3 has 14 residues. With V trimmed by 4 bases and J by 9 bases, 7 bases remained unmatched.

The genes are TRBV11-3 and TRBJ2-3, with TRBD1 matching 9 bases. In germline, CDR1 is SGHNT, CDR2 YENEEA. The CDR3 runs to 16 residues. The ends lost 5 bases at V and 5 bases at J; junction bases unmatched: 11. The CDR3 DNA reads TGTGCCAGCAGCCCTGCTGGGACAGGGTTAAGAGATACGCAGTATTTT. Protein product: CASSPAGTGLRDTQYF.

This chain uses TRBV5-6 with TRBJ2-7; 7 nucleotides align to TRBD1. V dropped 1 base and J dropped 4; count of bases not matched to a gene: 8. Germline loops: CDR1 SGHDT, CDR2 YYEEEE. CDR3 length equals 15 residues. This chain's CDR3 is CASSLLRQGDYEQYF. DNA for the CDR3: TGTGCCAGCAGCTTGTTGAGACAGGGCGATTACGAGCAGTACTTC.

The V and J genes are TRBV5-5 and TRBJ2-3; 9 bases map to TRBD2. The germline V gene encodes CDR1 SGHKS and CDR2 YYEKEE (reference sequence). V lost 3 bases to trimming and J lost 4 bases; unmatched junction nucleotides: 9. The CDR3 runs to 16 residues. DNA of the CDR3: TGTGCCAGCAGCTCCCCGGGACTAGCAATGTCAGATACGCAGTATTTT. This encodes CASSSPGLAMSDTQYF.

J is TRBJ1-4 and V is TRBV6-5, with D perhaps TRBD1 (6 bases). This CDR3 has 15 amino acids. CDR1 is MNHEY and CDR2 is SVGAGI in the germline V gene. V was cut by 4 bases and J by 0 bases, with 9 bases left in between. The CDR3 bases are TGTGCCAGCAGTTCGGACAGAGCAACTAATGAAAAACTGTTTTTT. Translation: CASSSDRATNEKLFF.

This clone was found a few times. The same CDR3 can be traced to other DNA sequences in this sample. The V gene is TRBV7-2, the J gene TRBJ2-2; 8 positions agree with TRBD1. Germline values: CDR1 SGHTA, CDR2 FQGNSA. This CDR3 region has 14 residues. V dropped 3 bases and J dropped 5; count of bases not matched to a gene: 2. CDR3 loop: CASSFNRGTGELFF. In nucleotides, the CDR3 is TGTGCCAGCAGCTTTAACAGGGGGACCGGGGAGCTGTTTTTT.

The chain has TRBV11-2 and TRBJ2-3; D not certain. The V end lost 0 bases, the J end lost 4 bases, and 8 bases lay between the germline ends. The CDR3 extends over 14 amino acids. The germline gives CDR1 SGHAT, CDR2 FQNNGV. The CDR3 sequence: CASSLDRWADTQYF. CDR3 in DNA: TGTGCCAGCAGCTTAGACAGGTGGGCAGATACGCAGTATTTT. Drawing the rest from reference TRBV11-2 and TRBJ2-3, the complete variable domain is EAGVAQSPRYKIIEKRQSVAFWCNPISGHATLYWYQQILGQGPKLLIQFQNNGVVDDSQLPKDRFSAERLKGVDSTLKIQPAKLEDSAVYLCASSLDRWADTQYFGPGTRLTVL.

This clone was seen just once. V usage is TRBV5-4 and J usage is TRBJ1-1, with TRBD1 matching 11 bases. Germline lookup yields CDR1 SGHNT and CDR2 YYREEE (reference sequence). J lost 4 bases, V lost 4 bases, and 6 bases had no gene match. This CDR3 comprises 15 residues. CDR3 DNA sequence: TGTGCCAGCAGCAAAGGACAGGGGGCAGGCACTGAAGCTTTCTTT. Translation: CASSKGQGAGTEAFF.

The V and J genes are TRBV7-3 and TRBJ2-1; a weak D match, TRBD2 (6 bases). This CDR3 is built from 14 residues. CDR1 SGHTA and CDR2 FQGTGA come from the germline V gene. V lost 5 bases and J lost 5, with 13 bases in between. The CDR3 sequence: CASSPETGDNEQFF. CDR3 sequence (DNA): TGTGCCAGCAGCCCCGAAACGGGGGACAATGAGCAGTTCTTC.

The chain links TRBV20-1 to TRBJ1-2; D uncertain. The CDR3 is 10 residues long. Germline assignment: CDR1 DFQATT and CDR2 SNEGSKA (reference sequence). Deletions cut 6 bases from V and 4 bases from J, with 6 bases between. The CDR3 protein is CSARSYGYTF. CDR3 coding DNA: TGCAGTGCCCGTAGCTATGGCTACACCTTC.

Concerning this clone itself: Additional DNA sequences in this sample encode the identical CDR3. V gene TRBV7-8 combines with J gene TRBJ2-7, with TRBD1 as a possible D gene (5 bases). CDR1 and CDR2 (germline): SGHVS, FQNEAQ. V lost 3 bases and J 0 bases, leaving 12 bases between the germline ends. The CDR3 sequence is 15 residues long. The CDR3 sequence: CASSFLAGISYEQYF. CDR3 bases: TGTGCCAGCAGCTTTTTGGCAGGGATCTCCTACGAGCAGTACTTC.

The chain is built from TRBV7-9 and TRBJ2-3; a weak D match, TRBD2 (6 bases). The germline V gene encodes CDR1 SEHNR and CDR2 FQNEAQ (reference sequence). This CDR3 has 17 residues. Between the trimmed V and J ends, which lost 5 bases and 0 bases, there was a span of 18 bases. CDR3 in DNA: TGTGCCAGCAGCCGAGCCACCCCCGGGACTAGCACAGATACGCAGTATTTT. It codes for CASSRATPGTSTDTQYF.